Listed below are T cell receptor beta chains from one sample, sequenced in a study of beta chain features in type 1 diabetes. The method was immunoSEQ multiplex PCR; TCRdb's version includes in-frame clones alone and lacks a portion of them. Of 600,000 to 700,000 clones listed, 9.5% to 15% are singletons. Sequencing used naive CD4+ T cells from blood. Receptors originate from a man aged 30 to 39 with type 1 diabetes. Both conserved end residues are part of each CDR3. The order of the fields is V gene, CDR3 protein.

>TRBV6-6
CASRLQETQYF
>TRBV5-1
CASSPGSSNQPQHF
>TRBV28
CASSTTGTGGWNEQFF
>TRBV7-3
CASSIDSSQETQYF
>TRBV7-2
CASSLNGGNEQFF
>TRBV6-5
CASSRTDRANGELFF
>TRBV21-1
CASLPDREFPGANVLTF
>TRBV19
CASSTTQDPSSYNEQFF
>TRBV9
CASSVAGTGSTDTQYF
>TRBV29-1
CSVELAPGGDQPQHF
>TRBV4-1
CASSQADGGLAREQFF
>TRBV11-2
CASSPGHSNTGELFF
>TRBV6-5
CASSPYSYNEQFF